This TCR beta chain derives from a study of OX40 agonist ivuxolimab in advanced cancers. TCRdb keeps only in-frame clones here, not all; method: immunoSEQ multiplex PCR. The table lists 53,000 or so clones, roughly 80% of them singletons. This clone was counted between two and nine times. Losses at the gene ends were 8 bases for V and 0 bases for J; bases not matched to a gene: 21. The germline V gene encodes CDR1 ENHRY and CDR2 SYGVKD. The CDR3 has 20 residues. This TCR derives from an adult with an advanced solid tumor such as melanoma, head and neck, liver or kidney cancer. The chain carries TRBV10-3 and TRBJ1-2; the match to TRBD1 covers 10 bases. This specimen was CD4+ or CD8+ T cells sorted from blood, taken in a trial of the OX40 agonist ivuxolimab. CDR3 sequence (DNA): TGTGCCATCCACCGGGACAGGGGCCTATCTGGGCTCGAGTCTAACTATGGCTACACCTTC. Its translation: CAIHRDRGLSGLESNYGYTF.